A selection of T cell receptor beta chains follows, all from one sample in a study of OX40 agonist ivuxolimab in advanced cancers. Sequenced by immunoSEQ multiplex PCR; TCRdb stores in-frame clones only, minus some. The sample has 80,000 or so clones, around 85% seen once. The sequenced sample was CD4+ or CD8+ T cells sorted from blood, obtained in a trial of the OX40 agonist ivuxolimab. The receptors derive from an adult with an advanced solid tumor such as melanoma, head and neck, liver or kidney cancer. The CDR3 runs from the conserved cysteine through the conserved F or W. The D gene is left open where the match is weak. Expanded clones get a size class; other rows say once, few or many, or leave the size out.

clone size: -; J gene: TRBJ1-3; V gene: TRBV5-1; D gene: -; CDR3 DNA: TGCGCCAGCGGGGATCCTGGGAAGGGAAACACCATATATTTT; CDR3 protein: CASGDPGKGNTIYF
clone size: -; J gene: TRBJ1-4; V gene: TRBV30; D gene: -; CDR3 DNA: TGTGCCTGGAGGAATGAAAAACTGTTTTTT; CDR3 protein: CAWRNEKLFF
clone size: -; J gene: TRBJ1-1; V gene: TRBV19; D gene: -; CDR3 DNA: TGTGCCAGTACCCGAGGGGGGGCTGGCACTGAAGCTTTCTTT; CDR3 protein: CASTRGGAGTEAFF
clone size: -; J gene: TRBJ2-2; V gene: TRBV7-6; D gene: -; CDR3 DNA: TGTGCCAGCAGCATGCGCGGAGGGGGAGCGAACACCGGGGAGCTGTTTTTT; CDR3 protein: CASSMRGGGANTGELFF
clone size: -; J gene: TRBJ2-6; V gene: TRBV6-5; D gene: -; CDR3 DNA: TGTGCCAGCAGTGCTCTAGGGGCCAACGTCCTGACTTTC; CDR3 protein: CASSALGANVLTF
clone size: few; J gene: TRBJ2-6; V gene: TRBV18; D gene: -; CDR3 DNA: TGTGCCAGCTCACCCAAACTAAACCCCTCTGGGGCCAACGTCCTGACTTTC; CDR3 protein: CASSPKLNPSGANVLTF
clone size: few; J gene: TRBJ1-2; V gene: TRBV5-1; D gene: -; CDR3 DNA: TGCGCCAGCAGCTCCGGACACGACTATGGCTACACCTTC; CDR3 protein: CASSSGHDYGYTF
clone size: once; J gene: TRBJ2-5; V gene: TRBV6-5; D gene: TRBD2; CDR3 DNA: TGTGCCAGCAGGATGACTAGCGGGGGCCAGGGGACCCAGTACTTC; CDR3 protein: CASRMTSGGQGTQYF
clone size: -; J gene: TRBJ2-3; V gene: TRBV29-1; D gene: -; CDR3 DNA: TGCAGCGTTGACAGGGATGGCACAGATACGCAGTATTTT; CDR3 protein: CSVDRDGTDTQYF
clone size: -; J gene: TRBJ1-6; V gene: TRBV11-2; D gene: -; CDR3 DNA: TGTGCCAGCAGCTTAGAAACAGGGACCAATTCACCCCTCCACTTT; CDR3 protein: CASSLETGTNSPLHF
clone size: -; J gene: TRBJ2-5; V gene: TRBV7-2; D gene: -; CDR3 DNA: TGTGCCAGCAGCCTATCTTTGGGGGAGACCCAGTACTTC; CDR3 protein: CASSLSLGETQYF
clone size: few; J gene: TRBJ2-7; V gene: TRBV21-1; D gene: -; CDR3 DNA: TGTGCCAGCAGTTTGACCGGGACAGGGCACTCCTACGAGCAGTACTTC; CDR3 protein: CASSLTGTGHSYEQYF
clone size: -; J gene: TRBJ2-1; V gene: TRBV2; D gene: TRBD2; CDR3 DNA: TGTGCCAGCAGTACTCTCAGCGGGGGAGAAAATGAGCAGTTCTTC; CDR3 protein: CASSTLSGGENEQFF
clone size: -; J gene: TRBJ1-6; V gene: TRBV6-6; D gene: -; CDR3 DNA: TGTGCCAGCAGTTTCGGGGGGTTGAGCTCACCCCTCCACTTT; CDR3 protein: CASSFGGLSSPLHF
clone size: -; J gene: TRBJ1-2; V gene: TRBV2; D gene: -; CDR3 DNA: TGTGCCAGCAATTACGGCATTGGAGGCTACACCTTC; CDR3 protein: CASNYGIGGYTF
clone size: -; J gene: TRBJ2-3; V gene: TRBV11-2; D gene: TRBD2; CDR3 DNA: TGTGCCAGCACCTTTGGTCTCGTTCTAGCGGGGAAACGCACAGATACGCAGTATTTT; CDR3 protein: CASTFGLVLAGKRTDTQYF
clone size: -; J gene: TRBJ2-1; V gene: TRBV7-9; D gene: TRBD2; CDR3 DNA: TGTGCCAGCACCCCGGGGGGGGGCTACAATGAGCAGTTCTTC; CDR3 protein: CASTPGGGYNEQFF
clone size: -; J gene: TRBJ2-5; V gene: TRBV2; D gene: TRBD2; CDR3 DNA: TGTGCCAGCAGGATGACTAGCGGGGGCCAAGAGACCCAGTACTTC; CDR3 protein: CASRMTSGGQETQYF
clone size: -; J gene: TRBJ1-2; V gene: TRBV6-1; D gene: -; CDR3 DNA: TGTGCCAGCAGGTATGCAGAATCTAACTATGGCTACACCTTC; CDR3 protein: CASRYAESNYGYTF
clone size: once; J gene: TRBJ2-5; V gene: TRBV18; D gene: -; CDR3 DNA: TGTGCCAGCTCACCACGGGAGACCCAGTACTTC; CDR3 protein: CASSPRETQYF
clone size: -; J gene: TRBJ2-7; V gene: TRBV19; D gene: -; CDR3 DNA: TGTGCCACCCCGTGTGGTGGCGGAAGCTCCTACGAGCAGTACTTC; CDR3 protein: CATPCGGGSSYEQYF
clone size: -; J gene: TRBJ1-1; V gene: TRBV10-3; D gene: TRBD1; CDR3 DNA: TGTGCCATCAGTGAACAGGGGGCTTGGAACACTGAAGCTTTCTTT; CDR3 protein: CAISEQGAWNTEAFF
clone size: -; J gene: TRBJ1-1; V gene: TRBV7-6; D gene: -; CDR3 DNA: TGTGCCAGCAGCTTAGCGTTCACAGGGAGGAAGACTGAAGCTTTCTTT; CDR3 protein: CASSLAFTGRKTEAFF
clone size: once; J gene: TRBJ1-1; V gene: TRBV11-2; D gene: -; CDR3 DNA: TGTGCCAGCAGCTTACTGGGCACTGAAGCTTTCTTT; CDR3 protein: CASSLLGTEAFF
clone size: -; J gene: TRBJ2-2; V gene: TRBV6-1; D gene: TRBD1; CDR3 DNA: TGTGCCAGCATACGAGACAGGGCGAACACCGGGGAGCTGTTTTTT; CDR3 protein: CASIRDRANTGELFF
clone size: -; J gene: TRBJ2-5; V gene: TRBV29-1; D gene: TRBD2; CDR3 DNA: TGCAGCGCCCTAGCGGGGGGGGAGACCCAGTACTTC; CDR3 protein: CSALAGGETQYF
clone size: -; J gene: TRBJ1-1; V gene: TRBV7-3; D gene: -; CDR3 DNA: TGTGCCAGCAGCTCTGGTGCGAACACTGAAGCTTTCTTT; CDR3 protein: CASSSGANTEAFF
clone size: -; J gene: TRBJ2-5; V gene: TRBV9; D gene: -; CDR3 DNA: TGTGCCAGCAGCGTAGCGGCCGTGGGCCAAGAGACCCAGTACTTC; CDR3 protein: CASSVAAVGQETQYF
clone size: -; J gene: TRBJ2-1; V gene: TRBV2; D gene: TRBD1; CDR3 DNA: TGTGCCAGCAGTCTTAACAGGGGATCTTACAATGAGCAGTTCTTC; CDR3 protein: CASSLNRGSYNEQFF
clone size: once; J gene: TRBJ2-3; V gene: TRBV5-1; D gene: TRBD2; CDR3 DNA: TGCGCCAGCAGCGAGGGACTAGCGGGGGCCCCAGATACGCAGTATTTT; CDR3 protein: CASSEGLAGAPDTQYF
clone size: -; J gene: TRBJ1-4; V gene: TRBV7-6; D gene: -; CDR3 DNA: TGTGCCAGCAGCTTAGGGCCCAGGGTGTCTATGGAAAAACTGTTTTTT; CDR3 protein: CASSLGPRVSMEKLFF
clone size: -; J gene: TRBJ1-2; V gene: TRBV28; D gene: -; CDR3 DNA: TGTGCCAGCAGTTTTAGGGGCGCAAGGAACTATGGCTACACCTTC; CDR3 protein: CASSFRGARNYGYTF
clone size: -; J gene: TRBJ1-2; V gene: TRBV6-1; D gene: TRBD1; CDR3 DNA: TGTGCCAGCAGTGAAGCGCCAGGGGGCGCAGACGGCTACACCTTC; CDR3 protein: CASSEAPGGADGYTF
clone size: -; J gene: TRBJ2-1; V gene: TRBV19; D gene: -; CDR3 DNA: TGTGCCAGTTCTCTCGAGGGACGAAGCTACGATGAGCAGTTCTTC; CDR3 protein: CASSLEGRSYDEQFF
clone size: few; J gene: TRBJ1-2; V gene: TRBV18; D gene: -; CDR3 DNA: TGTGCCAGCTCACCGGGGGCAGATACCCTTGGAGGCTACACCTTC; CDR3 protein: CASSPGADTLGGYTF
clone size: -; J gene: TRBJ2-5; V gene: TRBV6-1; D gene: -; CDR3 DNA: TGTGCCAGCAGCGCGGACGTTGAGACCCAGTACTTC; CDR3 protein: CASSADVETQYF
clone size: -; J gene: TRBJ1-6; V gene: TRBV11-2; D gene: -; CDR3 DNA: TGTGCCAGCAGCTTAGAGGCAGCTTCACCCCTCCACTTT; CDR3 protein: CASSLEAASPLHF
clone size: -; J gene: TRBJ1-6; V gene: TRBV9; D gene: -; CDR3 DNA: TGTGCCAGCAGCGTAGCTGGGTCACCCCTCCACTTT; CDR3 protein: CASSVAGSPLHF
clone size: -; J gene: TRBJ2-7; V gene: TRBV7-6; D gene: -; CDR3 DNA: TGTGCACCCTACGAGCAGTACTTC; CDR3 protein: CAPYEQYF
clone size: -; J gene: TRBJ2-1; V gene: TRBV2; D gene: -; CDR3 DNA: TGTGCCAGCAGTCAAAACAGGGCGGATGAGCAGTTCTTC; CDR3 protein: CASSQNRADEQFF
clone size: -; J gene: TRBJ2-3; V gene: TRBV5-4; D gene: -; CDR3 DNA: TGTGCCAGCAGCTTTAGACAGGCCAGCACAGATACGCAGTATTTT; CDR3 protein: CASSFRQASTDTQYF
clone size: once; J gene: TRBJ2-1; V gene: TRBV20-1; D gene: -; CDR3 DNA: TGCAGTGCCCGAGGGGGTCACGAGCAGTTCTTC; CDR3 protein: CSARGGHEQFF
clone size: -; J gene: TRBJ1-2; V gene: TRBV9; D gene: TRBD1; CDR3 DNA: TGTGCCAGCAGCACTCGACAGGGAAACACAAATGGCTACACCTTC; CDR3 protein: CASSTRQGNTNGYTF
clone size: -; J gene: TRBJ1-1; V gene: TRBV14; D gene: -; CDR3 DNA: TGTGCCAGCAGCCAAGATGTAAAGGGGATGGTCGTGAACACTGAAGCTTTCTTT; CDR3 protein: CASSQDVKGMVVNTEAFF
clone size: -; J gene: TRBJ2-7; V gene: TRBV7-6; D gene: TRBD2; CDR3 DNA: TGTGCCAGCAGCTTGGGGGCGATTAGCGGGGCCTACGAGCAGTACTTC; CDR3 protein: CASSLGAISGAYEQYF
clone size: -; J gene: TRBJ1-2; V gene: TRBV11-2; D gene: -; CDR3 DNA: TGTGCCAGCAGCTTAAGCCCCAGGGTATTAGGCTACACCTTC; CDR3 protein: CASSLSPRVLGYTF
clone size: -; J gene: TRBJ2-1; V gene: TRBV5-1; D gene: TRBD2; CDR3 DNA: TGCGCCAGCAGCTTGGGACTAGCGGGGGGAAATGAGCAGTTCTTC; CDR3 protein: CASSLGLAGGNEQFF